The next 16 T cell receptor beta chains were all read from a single sample in a study of beta chain features in type 1 diabetes. Expressed TCRB transcripts were sequenced because the entire RNA isolate underwent reverse transcription. Here immunoSEQ multiplex PCR was the method, and the copy in TCRdb shows in-frame clones only, minus some. The data contain 150,000 or so clones, 9% to 10% of them seen just once; the ten biggest clones take up about 2.1%. The sequenced sample was central memory CD4+ T cells from blood. The receptors were gathered from a woman younger than 30 in good health.

This clone has only a few counts. The V and J genes are TRBV4-2 and TRBJ1-5; TRBD1 matches 8 bases. The V segment lost 0 bases and the J segment 6 bases; nucleotides outside the gene matches: 7. CDR1 is LGHNA and CDR2 is YNFKEQ in the germline V gene. The CDR3 is 16 residues long. The CDR3 coding sequence is TGTGCCAGCAGCCAAGAAGGACAGGGTGGCGGTCAGCCCCAGCATTTT. Translating it yields CASSQEGQGGGQPQHF.

The chain joins TRBV30 to TRBJ2-1; D ambiguous. Germline V gene data show CDR1 as GTSNPN and CDR2 as SVGIG (reference sequence). The CDR3 loop spans 13 amino acids. V gave up 0 bases and J gave up 7 bases, with 10 bases separating them. The CDR3 DNA reads TGTGCCTGGAGTGTACTACCCCGGAATGAGCAGTTCTTC. Amino acid sequence: CAWSVLPRNEQFF.

This clone has a handful of counts. The V call is TRBV7-2, the J call TRBJ2-2, with TRBD1 matching over 7 bases. Germline loops: CDR1 SGHTA, CDR2 FQGNSA. V trimming: 1 base; J trimming: 7 bases; junction bases outside the gene matches: 3. This CDR3 comprises 14 residues. The CDR3 here is CASSLGYRGGELFF. The DNA of the CDR3 is TGTGCCAGCAGCTTAGGTTACAGGGGCGGGGAGCTGTTTTTT.

The rearrangement joins TRBV11-2 to TRBJ2-5; 7 nucleotides align to TRBD1. Germline CDR1 reads SGHAT; CDR2 reads FQNNGV. The CDR3 is 14 residues long. With 5 bases clipped from V and 1 base from J, the junction kept 4 bases outside the gene matches. The CDR3 is CASSRDRVQETQYF. The CDR3 DNA is TGTGCCAGCAGCCGCGACAGGGTCCAAGAGACCCAGTACTTC.

This clone was detected a few times. The rearrangement joins TRBV7-2 to TRBJ1-2; 7 nucleotides line up with TRBD1. Losses at the gene ends were 4 bases for V and 6 bases for J; bases not matched to a gene: 2. The CDR3 loop spans 12 amino acids. Germline CDR1 is SGHTA and CDR2 is FQGNSA. For the CDR3, the DNA is TGTGCCAGCAGCTCCCAGGGGGATGGCTACACCTTC. Encoded protein: CASSSQGDGYTF.

A remark on this clone: Within the sample, other DNA sequences also encode this same CDR3. The chain joins TRBV7-9 to TRBJ2-7; TRBD1 matches 8 bases. After removal of 6 bases from V and 0 bases from J, the junction contained 7 bases not matched to a gene. The CDR3 is 15 amino acids. Per germline, CDR1 SEHNR and CDR2 FQNEAQ (reference sequence). CDR3 DNA: TGTGCCAGCAGTCCCGGACAGGGATCCTCCTACGAGCAGTACTTC. It is translated as CASSPGQGSSYEQYF.

In its sample, this clone was seen a few times. The chain joins TRBV5-1 to TRBJ2-5, with unresolved D. This CDR3 is built from 14 residues. Trimming left V 0 bases short and J 1 base short, with 7 bases between. Germline V gene data show CDR1 as SGHRS and CDR2 as YFSETQ. CDR3 coding DNA: TGCGCCAGCAGCTTGGGACACTTCCAAGAGACCCAGTACTTC. Its protein product is CASSLGHFQETQYF. Based on the CDR3 plus reference TRBV5-1 and TRBJ2-5, the full variable domain is KAGVTQTPRYLIKTRGQQVTLSCSPISGHRSVSWYQQTPGQGLQFLFEYFSETQRNKGNFPGRFSGRQFSNSRSEMNVSTLELGDSALYLCASSLGHFQETQYFGPGTRLLVL.

CDR3 amino acids: CASSLGQSSHEQYF. In nucleotides, the CDR3 is TGTGCCAGCAGCTTGGGACAGTCATCGCACGAGCAGTACTTC. The chain is built from TRBV5-5 and TRBJ2-7, with a possible D match to TRBD1 (5 bases). The length of the CDR3 is 14 residues. From germline, CDR1 is SGHKS and CDR2 YYEKEE (reference sequence). Trimming left V 0 bases short and J 5 bases short, with 12 bases between.

The J gene is TRBJ2-3, the V gene TRBV11-2; 10 bases align to TRBD2. With V trimmed by 7 bases and J by 6 bases, 4 bases remained unmatched. The length of the CDR3 is 13 residues. Germline values: CDR1 SGHAT, CDR2 FQNNGV. CDR3 protein: CASKGLARDTQYF. CDR3 bases: TGTGCCAGCAAGGGACTAGCGAGGGATACGCAGTATTTT.

This clone was counted at least ten times. The V and J genes are TRBV11-2 and TRBJ2-3; perhaps TRBD1 as D (6 bases). The germline V and J ends were trimmed by 4 bases and 2 bases, with 13 bases remaining between them. CDR1 and CDR2 from the germline V gene are SGHAT and FQNNGV. The CDR3 spans 15 residues. CDR3 nucleotides: TGTGCCAGCAGCTCTACGCAGGGGCTCACAGATACGCAGTATTTT. It is translated as CASSSTQGLTDTQYF.

The CDR3 loop reads CASRTKGRQPQHF. CDR3 bases: TGCGCCAGCAGGACGAAGGGGCGTCAGCCCCAGCATTTT. The V and J genes are TRBV5-1 and TRBJ1-5; D possibly corresponds to TRBD1 (5 bases). CDR3 length: 13 residues. V lost 5 bases and J lost 6, with 12 bases in between. The V gene's germline CDR1 is SGHRS and CDR2 YFSETQ.

A few counts support this clone. The V gene is TRBV7-6, the J gene TRBJ2-1; 12 nucleotides agree with TRBD2. From germline, CDR1 is SGHVS and CDR2 FNYEAQ. With V trimmed by 6 bases and J by 9 bases, 12 bases remained unmatched. The CDR3 is made up of 16 amino acids. Written as DNA, the CDR3 is TGTGCCAGCAGTTCCCTGACTAGCGGGAGAGGAAGTGAGCAGTTCTTC. It codes for CASSSLTSGRGSEQFF.

This clone was seen ten or more times. The chain links TRBV11-2 to TRBJ2-3; tentative D call: TRBD2 (7 bases). Germline V gene data show CDR1 as SGHAT and CDR2 as FQNNGV. V gave up 5 bases and J gave up 6 bases, with 27 bases separating them. This CDR3 region has 18 residues. The CDR3 is CASSRGGAWEGVTDTQYF. CDR3 nucleotides: TGTGCCAGCAGCCGAGGGGGGGCGTGGGAGGGGGTGACCGATACGCAGTATTTT.

The chain is built from TRBV11-3 and TRBJ2-2; 10 bases are shared with TRBD1. The CDR3 is 14 amino acids. Germline CDR1 SGHNT, CDR2 YENEEA. The ends lost 6 bases at V and 7 bases at J; junction bases unmatched: 5. This CDR3 reads CASRTGGEVGELFF. In DNA form, the CDR3 reads TGTGCCAGCAGGACAGGGGGCGAAGTCGGGGAGCTGTTTTTT.

The CDR3 nucleotides are TGTGCCAGCTCACCCACTAACGGTAAAAACACTGAAGCTTTCTTT. Protein sequence: CASSPTNGKNTEAFF. The rearrangement links TRBV18 to TRBJ1-1; D is ambiguous. Trimming took off 3 bases at V and 2 bases at J, with 13 bases between the two ends. This CDR3 is built from 15 residues. In germline, CDR1 is KGHSH, CDR2 LQKENI.

This clone has a handful of counts. The V call is TRBV7-9, the J call TRBJ1-1, with 7 bases fitting TRBD1. The V and J ends lost 4 bases and 4 bases, in that order; junction bases with no gene match: 3. Germline V gene lookup returns CDR1 SEHNR and CDR2 FQNEAQ (reference sequence). The CDR3 spans 13 residues. The CDR3 DNA reads TGTGCCAGCAGCTCGACAGGGACCACTGAAGCTTTCTTT. Protein product: CASSSTGTTEAFF.